This TCR beta chain derives from a study of blood T cell repertoires in COVID-19. Original processing methods: The authors estimated nucleated cell counts from reference gene primer amplification. Clones were sequenced by immunoSEQ multiplex PCR, and TCRdb holds only the in-frame ones, with some missing. V, J and clone size derive from that table, while D and trimming were established from the DNA sequence. Of fewer than 70,000 clones in the sample, roughly 86% are singletons; the top ten hold approximately 15%. The Seattle patients joined while their infection was active and were tracked longitudinally afterward. The length of the CDR3 is 14 residues. From germline, CDR1 is WSHSY and CDR2 SAAADI. The ends lost 8 bases at V and 5 bases at J; junction bases unmatched: 9.

The sample taken for sequencing was peripheral blood. This clonotype was sampled from a man aged 35 to 55 with COVID-19, enrolled during active disease. The V gene is TRBV10-2, the J gene TRBJ2-7; 10 nucleotides match TRBD1. Here the CDR3 reads CASGTGDLRDEQYF. CDR3 sequence (DNA): TGCGCCAGCGGGACAGGGGATTTGAGGGACGAGCAGTACTTC.